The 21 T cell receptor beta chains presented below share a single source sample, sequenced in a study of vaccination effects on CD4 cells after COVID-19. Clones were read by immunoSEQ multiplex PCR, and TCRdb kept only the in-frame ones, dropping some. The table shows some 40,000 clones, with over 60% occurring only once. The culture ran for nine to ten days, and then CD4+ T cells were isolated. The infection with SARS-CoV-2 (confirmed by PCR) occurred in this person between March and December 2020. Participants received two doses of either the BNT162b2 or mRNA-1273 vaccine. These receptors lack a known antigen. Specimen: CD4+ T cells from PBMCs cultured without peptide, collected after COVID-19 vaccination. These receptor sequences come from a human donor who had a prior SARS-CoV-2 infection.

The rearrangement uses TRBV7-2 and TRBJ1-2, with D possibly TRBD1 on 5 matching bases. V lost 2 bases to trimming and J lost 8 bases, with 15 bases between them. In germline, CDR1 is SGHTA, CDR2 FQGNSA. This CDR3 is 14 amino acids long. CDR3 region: CASSLRGVLSGYTF. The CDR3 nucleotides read TGTGCCAGCAGCTTACGAGGGGTTTTGTCCGGCTACACCTTC.

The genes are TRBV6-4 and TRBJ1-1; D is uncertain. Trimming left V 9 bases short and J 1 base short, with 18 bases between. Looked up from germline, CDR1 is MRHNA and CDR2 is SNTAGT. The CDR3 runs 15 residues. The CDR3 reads CARLAMVGGNTEAFF. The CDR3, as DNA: TGTGCCAGACTAGCCATGGTAGGCGGGAACACTGAAGCTTTCTTT.

The CDR3 here is CASSISGGSRSGTQYF. DNA of the CDR3: TGCGCCAGCAGCATTAGCGGGGGGAGCCGCTCGGGTACGCAGTATTTT. The chain has TRBV5-1 and TRBJ2-3, with 10 bases matching TRBD2. Germline V gene sequence: CDR1 SGHRS, CDR2 YFSETQ. The CDR3 has 16 amino acids. V lost 4 bases and J lost 8; bases outside the gene matches: 13.

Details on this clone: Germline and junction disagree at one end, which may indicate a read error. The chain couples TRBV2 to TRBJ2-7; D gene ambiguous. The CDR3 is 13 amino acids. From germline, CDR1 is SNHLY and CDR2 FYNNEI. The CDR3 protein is CASSPETDYRMDF. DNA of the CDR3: TGTGCCAGCAGTCCCGAAACAGATTATCGTATGGACTTC.

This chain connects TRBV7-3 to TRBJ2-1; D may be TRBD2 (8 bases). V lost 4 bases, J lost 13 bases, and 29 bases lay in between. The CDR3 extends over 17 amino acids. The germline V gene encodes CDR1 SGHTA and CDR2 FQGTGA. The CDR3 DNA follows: TGTGCCAGCAGCTATAATCTACAGGGGATGGGACTAGGGAACCAGTTCTTC. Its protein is CASSYNLQGMGLGNQFF.

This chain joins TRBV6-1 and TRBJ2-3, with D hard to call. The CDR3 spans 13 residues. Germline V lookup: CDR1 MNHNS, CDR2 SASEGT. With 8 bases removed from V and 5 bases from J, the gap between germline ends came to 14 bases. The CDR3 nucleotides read TGTGCCAGCGGGATGCTAACCCTAGATACGCAGTATTTT. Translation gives CASGMLTLDTQYF.

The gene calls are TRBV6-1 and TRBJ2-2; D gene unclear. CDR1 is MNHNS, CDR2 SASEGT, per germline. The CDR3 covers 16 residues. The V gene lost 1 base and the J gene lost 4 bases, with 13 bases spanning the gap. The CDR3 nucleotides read TGTGCCAGCAGTGAAGAAATGTGGGTGGGCACCGGGGAGCTGTTTTTT. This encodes CASSEEMWVGTGELFF.

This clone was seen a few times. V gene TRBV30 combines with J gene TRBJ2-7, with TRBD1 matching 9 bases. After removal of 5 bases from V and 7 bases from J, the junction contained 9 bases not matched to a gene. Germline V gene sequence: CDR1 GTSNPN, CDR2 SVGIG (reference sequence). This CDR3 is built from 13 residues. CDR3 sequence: CAWGYRGPREQYF. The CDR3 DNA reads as TGTGCCTGGGGTTACAGGGGGCCGAGGGAGCAGTACTTC. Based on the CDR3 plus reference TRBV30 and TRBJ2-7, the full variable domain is SQTIHQWPATLVQPVGSPLSLECTVEGTSNPNLYWYRQAAGRGLQLLFYSVGIGQISSEVPQNLSASRPQDRQFILSSKKLLLSDSGFYLCAWGYRGPREQYFGPGTRLTVT.

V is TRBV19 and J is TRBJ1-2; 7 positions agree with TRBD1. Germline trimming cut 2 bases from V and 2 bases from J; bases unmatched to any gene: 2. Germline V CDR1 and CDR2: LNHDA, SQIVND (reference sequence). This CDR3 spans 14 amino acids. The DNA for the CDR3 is TGTGCCAGTAGTATAAGGGGACAGAACTATGGCTACACCTTC. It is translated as CASSIRGQNYGYTF. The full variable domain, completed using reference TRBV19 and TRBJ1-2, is DGGITQSPKYLFRKEGQNVTLSCEQNLNHDAMYWYRQDPGQGLRLIYYSQIVNDFQKGDIAEGYSVSREKKESFPLTVTSAQKNPTAFYLCASSIRGQNYGYTFGSGTRLTVV.

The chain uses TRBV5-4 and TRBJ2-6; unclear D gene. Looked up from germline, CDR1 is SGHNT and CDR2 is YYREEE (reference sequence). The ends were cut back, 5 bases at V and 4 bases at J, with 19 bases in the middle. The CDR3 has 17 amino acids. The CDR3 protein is CASRSLKESRGANVLTF. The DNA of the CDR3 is TGTGCCAGCAGGTCCTTGAAGGAGTCCCGCGGGGCCAACGTCCTGACTTTC.

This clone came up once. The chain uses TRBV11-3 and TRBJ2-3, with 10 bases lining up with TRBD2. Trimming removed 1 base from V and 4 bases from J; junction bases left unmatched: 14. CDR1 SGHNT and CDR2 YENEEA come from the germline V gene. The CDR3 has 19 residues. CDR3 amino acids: CASSLGTMLAGGAADTQYF. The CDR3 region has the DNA TGTGCCAGCAGCTTAGGGACTATGTTAGCGGGAGGTGCAGCAGATACGCAGTATTTT.

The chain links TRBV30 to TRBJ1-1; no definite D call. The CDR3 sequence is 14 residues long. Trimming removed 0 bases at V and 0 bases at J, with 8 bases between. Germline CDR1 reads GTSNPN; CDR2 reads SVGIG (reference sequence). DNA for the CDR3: TGTGCCTGGAGTGTAGGTGGGTTGAACACTGAAGCTTTCTTT. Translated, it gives CAWSVGGLNTEAFF.

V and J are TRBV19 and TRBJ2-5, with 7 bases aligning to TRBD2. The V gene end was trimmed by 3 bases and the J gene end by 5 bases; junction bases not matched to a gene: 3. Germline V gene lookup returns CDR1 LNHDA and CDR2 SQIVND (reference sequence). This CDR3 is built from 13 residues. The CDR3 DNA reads TGTGCCAGTAGTATCCCCGGGGGGGAGACCCAGTACTTC. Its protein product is CASSIPGGETQYF.

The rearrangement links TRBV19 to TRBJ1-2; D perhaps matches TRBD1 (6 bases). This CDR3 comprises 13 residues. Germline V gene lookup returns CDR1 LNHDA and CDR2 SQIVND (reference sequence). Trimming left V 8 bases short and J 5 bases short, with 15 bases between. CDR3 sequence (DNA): TGTGCCAGTGATAACGAAGGGGGTTATGGCTACACCTTC. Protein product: CASDNEGGYGYTF. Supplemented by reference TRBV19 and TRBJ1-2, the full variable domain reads DGGITQSPKYLFRKEGQNVTLSCEQNLNHDAMYWYRQDPGQGLRLIYYSQIVNDFQKGDIAEGYSVSREKKESFPLTVTSAQKNPTAFYLCASDNEGGYGYTFGSGTRLTVV.

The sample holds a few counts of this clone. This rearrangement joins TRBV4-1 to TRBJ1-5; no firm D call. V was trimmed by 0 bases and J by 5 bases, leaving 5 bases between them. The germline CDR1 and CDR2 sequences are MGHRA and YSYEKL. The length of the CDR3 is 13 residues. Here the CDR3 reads CASSQERDQPQHF. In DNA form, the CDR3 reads TGCGCCAGCAGCCAAGAGAGGGATCAGCCCCAGCATTTT.

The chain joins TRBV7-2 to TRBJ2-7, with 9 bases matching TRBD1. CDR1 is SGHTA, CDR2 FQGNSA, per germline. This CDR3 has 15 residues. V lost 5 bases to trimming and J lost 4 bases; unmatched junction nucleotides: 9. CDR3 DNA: TGTGCCAGCAGCCCGCAGGGGACAGGGCCTTACGAGCAGTACTTC. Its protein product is CASSPQGTGPYEQYF.

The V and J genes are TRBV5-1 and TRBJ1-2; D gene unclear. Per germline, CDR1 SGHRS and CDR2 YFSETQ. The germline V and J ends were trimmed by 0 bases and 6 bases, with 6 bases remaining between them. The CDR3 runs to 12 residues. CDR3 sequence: CASSLAFDGYTF. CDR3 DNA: TGCGCCAGCAGCTTGGCCTTTGATGGCTACACCTTC.

The CDR3 bases are TGCGCCAGCAGCTTGGCCCGTCTAGGGTTTGTGGACGAGCAGTACTTC. It specifies CASSLARLGFVDEQYF. This sequence joins TRBV5-1 and TRBJ2-7; D gene uncertain. Germline V lookup: CDR1 SGHRS, CDR2 YFSETQ. V was clipped by 0 bases and J by 5 bases, with 18 bases between them. The CDR3 runs 16 residues.

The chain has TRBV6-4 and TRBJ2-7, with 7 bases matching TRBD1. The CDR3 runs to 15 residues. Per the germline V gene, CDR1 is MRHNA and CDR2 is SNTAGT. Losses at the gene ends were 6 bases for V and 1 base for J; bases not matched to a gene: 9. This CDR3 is CASRNPGQQSYEQYF. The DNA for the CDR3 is TGTGCCAGCAGAAATCCGGGACAGCAATCCTACGAGCAGTACTTC.

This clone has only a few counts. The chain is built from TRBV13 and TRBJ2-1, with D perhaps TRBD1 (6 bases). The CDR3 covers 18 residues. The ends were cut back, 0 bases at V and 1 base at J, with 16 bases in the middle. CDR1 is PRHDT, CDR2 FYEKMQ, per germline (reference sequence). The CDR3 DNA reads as TGTGCCAGCAGCTTAGGGTTCTGGGACACTAGATCCTACAATGAGCAGTTCTTC. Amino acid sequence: CASSLGFWDTRSYNEQFF.

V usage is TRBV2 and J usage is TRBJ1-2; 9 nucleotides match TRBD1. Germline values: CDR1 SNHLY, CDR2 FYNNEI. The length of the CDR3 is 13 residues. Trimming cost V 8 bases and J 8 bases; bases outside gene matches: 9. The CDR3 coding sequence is TGTGCCAGCTGCTCTGGACAGGGGAGAGGCTACACCTTC. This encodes CASCSGQGRGYTF. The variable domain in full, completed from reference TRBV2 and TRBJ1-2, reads EPEVTQTPSHQVTQMGQEVILRCVPISNHLYFYWYRQILGQKVEFLVSFYNNEISEKSEIFDDQFSVERPDGSNFTLKIRSTKLEDSAMYFCASCSGQGRGYTFGSGTRLTVV.